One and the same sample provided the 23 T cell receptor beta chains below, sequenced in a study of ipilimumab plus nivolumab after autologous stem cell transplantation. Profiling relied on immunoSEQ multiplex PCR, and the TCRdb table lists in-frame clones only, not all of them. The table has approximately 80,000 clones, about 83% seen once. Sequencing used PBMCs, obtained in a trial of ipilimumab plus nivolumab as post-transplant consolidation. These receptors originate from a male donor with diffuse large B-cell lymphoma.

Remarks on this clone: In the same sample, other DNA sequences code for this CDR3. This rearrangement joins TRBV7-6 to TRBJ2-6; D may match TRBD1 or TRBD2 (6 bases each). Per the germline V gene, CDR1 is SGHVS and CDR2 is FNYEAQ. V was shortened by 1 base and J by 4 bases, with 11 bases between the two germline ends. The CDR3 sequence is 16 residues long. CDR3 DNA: TGTGCCAGCAGCTTAGAGTGGGGGGCAGGGGCCAACGTCCTGACTTTC. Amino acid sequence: CASSLEWGAGANVLTF.

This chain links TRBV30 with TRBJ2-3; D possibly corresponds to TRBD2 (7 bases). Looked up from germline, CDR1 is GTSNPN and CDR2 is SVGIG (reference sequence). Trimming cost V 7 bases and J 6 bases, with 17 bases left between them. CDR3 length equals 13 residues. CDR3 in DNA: TGTGCCTCTGCGGGGGCTTCAAGGGATACGCAGTATTTT. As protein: CASAGASRDTQYF.

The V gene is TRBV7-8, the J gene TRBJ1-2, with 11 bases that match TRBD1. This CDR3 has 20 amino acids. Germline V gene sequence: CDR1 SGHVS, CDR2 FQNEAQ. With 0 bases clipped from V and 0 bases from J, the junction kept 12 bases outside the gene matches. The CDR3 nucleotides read TGTGCCAGCAGCTTAGCGGCCCTCTCCGGGACAGGGGGATCTAACTATGGCTACACCTTC. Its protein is CASSLAALSGTGGSNYGYTF.

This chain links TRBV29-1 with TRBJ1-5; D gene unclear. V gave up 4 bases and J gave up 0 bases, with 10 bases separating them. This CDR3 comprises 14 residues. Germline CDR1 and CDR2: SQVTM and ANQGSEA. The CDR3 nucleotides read TGCAGCGTTGCCGGGTCCAATAGCAATCAGCCCCAGCATTTT. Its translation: CSVAGSNSNQPQHF.

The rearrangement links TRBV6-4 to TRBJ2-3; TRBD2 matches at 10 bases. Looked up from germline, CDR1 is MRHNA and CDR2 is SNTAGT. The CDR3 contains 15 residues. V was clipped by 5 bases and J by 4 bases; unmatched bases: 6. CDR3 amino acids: CASSSSGGESDTQYF. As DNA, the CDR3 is TGTGCCAGCAGTTCCAGCGGGGGGGAGTCAGATACGCAGTATTTT.

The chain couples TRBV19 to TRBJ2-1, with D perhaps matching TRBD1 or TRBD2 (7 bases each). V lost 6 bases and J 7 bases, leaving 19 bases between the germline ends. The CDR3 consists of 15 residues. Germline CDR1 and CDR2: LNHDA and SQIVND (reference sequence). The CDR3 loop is CASSLGGTVSNEQFF. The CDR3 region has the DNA TGTGCCAGTAGCCTCGGGGGGACAGTCTCTAATGAGCAGTTCTTC.

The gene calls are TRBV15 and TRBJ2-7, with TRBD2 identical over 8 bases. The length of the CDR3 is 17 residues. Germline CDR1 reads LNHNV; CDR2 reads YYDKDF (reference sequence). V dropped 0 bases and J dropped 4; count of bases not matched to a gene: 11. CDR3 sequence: CATSRDKRGYWAYEQYF. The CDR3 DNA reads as TGTGCCACCAGCAGAGATAAGCGGGGGTACTGGGCTTACGAGCAGTACTTC.

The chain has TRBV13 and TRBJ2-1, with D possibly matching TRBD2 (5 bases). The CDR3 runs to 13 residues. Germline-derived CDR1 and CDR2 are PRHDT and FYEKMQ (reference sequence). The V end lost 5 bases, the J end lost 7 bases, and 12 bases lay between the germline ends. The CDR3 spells CASSATIWNEQFF. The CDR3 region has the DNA TGTGCCAGCAGCGCGACTATTTGGAATGAGCAGTTCTTC.

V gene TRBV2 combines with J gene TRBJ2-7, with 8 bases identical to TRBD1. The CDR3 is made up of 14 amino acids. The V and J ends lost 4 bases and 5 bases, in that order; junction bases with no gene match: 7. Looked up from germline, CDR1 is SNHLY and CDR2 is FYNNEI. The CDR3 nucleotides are TGTGCCAGCAGTGTGAGGACAGGGTGGGACGAGCAGTACTTC. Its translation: CASSVRTGWDEQYF. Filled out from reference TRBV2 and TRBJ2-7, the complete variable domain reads EPEVTQTPSHQVTQMGQEVILRCVPISNHLYFYWYRQILGQKVEFLVSFYNNEISEKSEIFDDQFSVERPDGSNFTLKIRSTKLEDSAMYFCASSVRTGWDEQYFGPGTRLTVT.

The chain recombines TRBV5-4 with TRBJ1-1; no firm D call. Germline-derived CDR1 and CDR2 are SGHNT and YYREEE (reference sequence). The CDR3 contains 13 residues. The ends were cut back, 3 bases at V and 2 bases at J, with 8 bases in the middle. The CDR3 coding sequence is TGTGCCAGCAGCTCTGCCCCCAACACTGAAGCTTTCTTT. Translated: CASSSAPNTEAFF.

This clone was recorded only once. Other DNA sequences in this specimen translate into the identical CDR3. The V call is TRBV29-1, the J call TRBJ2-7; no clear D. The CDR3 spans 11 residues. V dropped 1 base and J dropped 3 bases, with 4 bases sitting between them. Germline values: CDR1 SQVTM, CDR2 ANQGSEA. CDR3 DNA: TGCAGCGTTGAAGGAAGCTACGAGCAGTACTTC. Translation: CSVEGSYEQYF.

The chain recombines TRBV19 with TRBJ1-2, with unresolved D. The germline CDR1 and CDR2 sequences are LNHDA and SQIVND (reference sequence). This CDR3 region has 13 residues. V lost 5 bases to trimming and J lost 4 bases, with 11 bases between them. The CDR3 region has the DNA TGTGCCAGTAGTTCCCTATGGGGCTATGGCTACACCTTC. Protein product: CASSSLWGYGYTF.

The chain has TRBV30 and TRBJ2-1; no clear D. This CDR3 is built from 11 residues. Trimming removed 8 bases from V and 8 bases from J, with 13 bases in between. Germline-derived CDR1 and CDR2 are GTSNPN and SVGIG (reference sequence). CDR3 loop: CARMELDEQFF. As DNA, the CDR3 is TGTGCCCGAATGGAGCTGGATGAGCAGTTCTTC.

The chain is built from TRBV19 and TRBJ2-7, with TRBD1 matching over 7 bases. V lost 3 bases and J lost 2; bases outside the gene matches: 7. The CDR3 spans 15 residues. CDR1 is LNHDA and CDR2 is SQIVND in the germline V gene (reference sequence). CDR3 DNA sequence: TGTGCCAGTAGTATGTGGGGGACAGACGCCTACGAGCAGTACTTC. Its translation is CASSMWGTDAYEQYF.

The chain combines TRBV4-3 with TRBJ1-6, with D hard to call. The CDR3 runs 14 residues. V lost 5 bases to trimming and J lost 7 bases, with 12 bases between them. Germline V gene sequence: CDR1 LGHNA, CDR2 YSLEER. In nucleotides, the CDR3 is TGCGCCAGCAGCGTATACAGTGAAAATTCACCCCTCCACTTT. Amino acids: CASSVYSENSPLHF.

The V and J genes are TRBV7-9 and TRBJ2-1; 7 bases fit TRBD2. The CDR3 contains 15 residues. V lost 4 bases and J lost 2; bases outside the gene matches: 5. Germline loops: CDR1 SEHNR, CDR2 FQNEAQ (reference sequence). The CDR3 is CASSSGGGTYNEQFF. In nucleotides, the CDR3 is TGTGCCAGCAGCTCCGGGGGAGGGACCTACAATGAGCAGTTCTTC.

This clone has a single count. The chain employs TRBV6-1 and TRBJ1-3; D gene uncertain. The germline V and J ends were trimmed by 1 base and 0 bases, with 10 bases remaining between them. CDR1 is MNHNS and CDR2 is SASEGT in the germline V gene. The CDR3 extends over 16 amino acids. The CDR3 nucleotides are TGTGCCAGCAGTGAAGTGGGTCCCCGCTCTGGAAACACCATATATTTT. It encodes CASSEVGPRSGNTIYF.

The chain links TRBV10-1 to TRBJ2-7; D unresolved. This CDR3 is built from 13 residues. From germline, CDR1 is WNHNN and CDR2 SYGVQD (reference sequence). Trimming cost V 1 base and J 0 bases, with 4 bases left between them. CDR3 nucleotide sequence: TGCGCCAGCAGTGAGTTGGACTCCTACGAGCAGTACTTC. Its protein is CASSELDSYEQYF.

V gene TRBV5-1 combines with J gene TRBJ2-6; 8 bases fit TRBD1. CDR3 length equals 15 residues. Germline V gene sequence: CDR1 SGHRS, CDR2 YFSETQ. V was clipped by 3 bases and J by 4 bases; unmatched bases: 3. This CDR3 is CASSWTGTGANVLTF. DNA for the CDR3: TGCGCCAGCAGCTGGACAGGGACGGGGGCCAACGTCCTGACTTTC.

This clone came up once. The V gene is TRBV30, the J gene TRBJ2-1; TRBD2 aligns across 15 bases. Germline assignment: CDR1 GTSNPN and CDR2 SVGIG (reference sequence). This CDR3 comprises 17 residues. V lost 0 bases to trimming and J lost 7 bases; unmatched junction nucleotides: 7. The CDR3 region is CAWSVLGLAGGPNEQFF. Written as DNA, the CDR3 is TGTGCCTGGAGTGTGTTAGGACTAGCGGGGGGGCCTAATGAGCAGTTCTTC.

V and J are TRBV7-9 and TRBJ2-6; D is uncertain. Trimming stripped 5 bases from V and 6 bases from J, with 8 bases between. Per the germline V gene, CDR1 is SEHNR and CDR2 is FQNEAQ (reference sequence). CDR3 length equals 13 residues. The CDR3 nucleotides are TGTGCCAGCAGCCACCCCGAGGCCAACGTCCTGACTTTC. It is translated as CASSHPEANVLTF.

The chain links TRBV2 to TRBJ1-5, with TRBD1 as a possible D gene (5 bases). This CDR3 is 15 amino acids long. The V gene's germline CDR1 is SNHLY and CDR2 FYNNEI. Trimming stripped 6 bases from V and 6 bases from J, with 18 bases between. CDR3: CASRRDQGAPQPQHF. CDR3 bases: TGTGCCAGCAGGAGGGATCAGGGCGCCCCTCAGCCCCAGCATTTT.

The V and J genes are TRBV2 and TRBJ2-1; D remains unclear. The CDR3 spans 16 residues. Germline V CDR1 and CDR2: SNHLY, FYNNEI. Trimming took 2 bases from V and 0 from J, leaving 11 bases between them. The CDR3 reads CASSELRRFSYNEQFF. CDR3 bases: TGTGCCAGCAGTGAATTAAGAAGGTTCTCCTACAATGAGCAGTTCTTC.